The TCR beta chain under discussion was sequenced for a study of T cells in Graves' hyperthyroidism and ophthalmopathy. CDR1 and CDR2 (germline): LGHDT, YNNKEL (reference sequence). Deletions cut 5 bases from V and 6 bases from J, with 13 bases between. The CDR3 length is 14 residues. This clonotype has a handful of counts. TCR beta CDR3 region amplification was performed from RNA transcripts. A set of HTBI primers served as the primers for a first-round RT-PCR of the TCR CDR3. TCRdb reanalysed the multiplex PCR reads using MiXCR and keeps one entry per CDR3 protein. The profile covers some 350,000 distinct CDR3 sequences, with around a quarter appearing a single time and about 70% taken by the ten largest.

The sequenced material came from blood. This rearrangement joins TRBV3-1 to TRBJ2-2; D not resolved. The clonotype comes from a man over 45 with Graves' hyperthyroidism. The DNA of the CDR3 is TGTGCCAGCAGCGCACGAGCACATTCCGGGGAGCTGTTTTTT. Its translation: CASSARAHSGELFF.